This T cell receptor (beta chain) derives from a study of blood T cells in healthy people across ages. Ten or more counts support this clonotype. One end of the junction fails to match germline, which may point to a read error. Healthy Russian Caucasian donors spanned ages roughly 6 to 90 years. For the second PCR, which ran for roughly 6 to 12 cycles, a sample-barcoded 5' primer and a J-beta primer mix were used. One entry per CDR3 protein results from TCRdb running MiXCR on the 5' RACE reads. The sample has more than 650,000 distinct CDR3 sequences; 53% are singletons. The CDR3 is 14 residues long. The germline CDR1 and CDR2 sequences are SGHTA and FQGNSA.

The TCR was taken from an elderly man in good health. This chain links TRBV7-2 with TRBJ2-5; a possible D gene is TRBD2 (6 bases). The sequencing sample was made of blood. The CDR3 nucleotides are TGTGCCAGCAGCTTAGCGCGGGGTCCCTCGACCCTGTACTTC. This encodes CASSLARGPSTLYF.